Listed below are T cell receptor beta chains from one sample, sequenced in a study of cytomegalovirus exposure and HLA in healthy donors. Libraries were prepared by immunoSEQ multiplex PCR; TCRdb keeps only in-frame clonotypes and omits some of them. The listing records about 41,000 clones. The sample taken for sequencing was PBMCs. Receptors were obtained from a man aged 25 to 40 in good health and CMV-seronegative. CDR3s include the opening cysteine and the closing phenylalanine or tryptophan. D genes are given only for firm matches.

v_call	d_call	j_call	cdr3_nt	cdr3_aa
TRBV5-4	TRBD2	TRBJ2-3	TGTGCCAGCAGACTAGCGGGCACAGATACGCAGTATTTT	CASRLAGTDTQYF
TRBV6-5	.	TRBJ1-5	TGTGCCAGCAGTTACTCACTAGCGGGGGGACAGCCCCAGCATTTT	CASSYSLAGGQPQHF
TRBV18	.	TRBJ1-2	TGTGCCAGCTCACCGGGAGTGCAGGGGTCTAACTATGGCTACACCTTC	CASSPGVQGSNYGYTF
TRBV5-6	.	TRBJ2-7	TGTGCCAGCAGCTTGGCCTTACAGGTTCGCCCCTACGAGCAGTACTTC	CASSLALQVRPYEQYF
TRBV18	TRBD1	TRBJ1-1	TGTGCCAGCTCACCACTGGACAGGGAAGCTTTCTTT	CASSPLDREAFF
TRBV4-1	.	TRBJ2-3	TGCGCCAGCAGCCAAGAGAACGAGCCAGATACGCAGTATTTT	CASSQENEPDTQYF
TRBV11-1	.	TRBJ2-7	TGTGCCAGCAGCTTCGACAGCTACGAGCAGTACTTC	CASSFDSYEQYF
TRBV27	TRBD1	TRBJ2-7	TGTGCCAGCAGTTTCCGGACAGGAATACCCTACGAGCAGTACTTC	CASSFRTGIPYEQYF
TRBV5-1	TRBD1	TRBJ2-2	TGCGCCAGCAGCTTGGGGGACAGAACGAACACCGGGGAGCTGTTTTTT	CASSLGDRTNTGELFF
TRBV10-3	.	TRBJ1-2	TGTGCCATCAGTGAGATCAAAGGGGCGTATGGCTACACCTTC	CAISEIKGAYGYTF
TRBV30	TRBD1	TRBJ1-1	TGTGCCGGCCGGACAGGGGGAGTTTCTGAAGCTTTCTTT	CAGRTGGVSEAFF
TRBV11-2	.	TRBJ2-3	TGTGCCAGCAGTCCCAACCCGGGTGTTGGCACAGATACGCAGTATTTT	CASSPNPGVGTDTQYF
TRBV6-5	.	TRBJ1-2	TGTGCCAGCAGAGGACAGTCTCTCTATGGCTACACCTTC	CASRGQSLYGYTF
TRBV6-1	.	TRBJ2-7	TGTGCCAGCAGTGGAATTAAAGGGGTCGAGCAGTACTTC	CASSGIKGVEQYF
TRBV4-3	.	TRBJ2-7	TGCGCCAGCAGCCAACAGGGCAGAGACTTTTACGAGCAGTACTTC	CASSQQGRDFYEQYF